This paragraph reports one T cell receptor beta chain. The antigen remains undetermined. The data originate from a study of T-cell memory formation after mild COVID-19. Overall study context: The two donors had largely donor-specific TCR clusters.

TCRdb re-called the 5' RACE reads with MiXCR, one entry per CDR3 protein. This sample has some 490,000 distinct CDR3 sequences, with around a sixth found just once. Whole-study findings and limits: Clones that contracted from day 15 to 85 had balanced CD4/CD8; later expanders were CD4+ biased.

Germline V gives CDR1 LGHDT, CDR2 YNNKEL (reference sequence). This CDR3 has 11 amino acids. V lost 7 bases and J 14 bases, leaving 12 bases between the germline ends. J is TRBJ1-6 and V is TRBV3-1; D not certain. This clonotype originated in an adult woman who had mild COVID-19 (a few samples of this study predate the infection). Cell type and time point are not known. Sequencing was performed on PBMCs or a T cell subset sorted from them (not recorded which). The CDR3 loop reads CASKNGGTLHF. CDR3 nucleotides: TGTGCCAGCAAGAACGGAGGGACCCTCCACTTT.